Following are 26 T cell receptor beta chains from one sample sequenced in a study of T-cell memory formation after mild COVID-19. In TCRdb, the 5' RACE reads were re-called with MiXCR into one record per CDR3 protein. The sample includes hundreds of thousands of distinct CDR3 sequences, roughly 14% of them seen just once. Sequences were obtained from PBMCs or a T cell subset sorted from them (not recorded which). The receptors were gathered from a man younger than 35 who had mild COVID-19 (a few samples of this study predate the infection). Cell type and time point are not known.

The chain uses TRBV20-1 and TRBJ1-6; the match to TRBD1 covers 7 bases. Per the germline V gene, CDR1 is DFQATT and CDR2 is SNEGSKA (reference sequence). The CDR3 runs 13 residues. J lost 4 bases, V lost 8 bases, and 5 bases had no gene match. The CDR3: CSIAGGYNSPLHF. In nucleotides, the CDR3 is TGCAGTATTGCAGGGGGTTATAATTCACCCCTCCACTTT.

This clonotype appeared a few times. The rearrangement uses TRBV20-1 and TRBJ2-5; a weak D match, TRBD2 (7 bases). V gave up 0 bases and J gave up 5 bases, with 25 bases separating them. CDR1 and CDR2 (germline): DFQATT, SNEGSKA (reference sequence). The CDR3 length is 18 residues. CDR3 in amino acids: CSARDGLIWGGGDETQYF. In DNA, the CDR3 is TGCAGTGCTAGAGATGGTTTGATATGGGGAGGGGGAGATGAGACCCAGTACTTC.

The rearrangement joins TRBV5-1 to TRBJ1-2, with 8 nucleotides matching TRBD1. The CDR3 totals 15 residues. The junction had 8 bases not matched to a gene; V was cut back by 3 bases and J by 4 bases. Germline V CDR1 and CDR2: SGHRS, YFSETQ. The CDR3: CASSSGGQAIYGYTF. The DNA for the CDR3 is TGCGCCAGCAGCTCGGGGGGACAGGCGATCTATGGCTACACCTTC.

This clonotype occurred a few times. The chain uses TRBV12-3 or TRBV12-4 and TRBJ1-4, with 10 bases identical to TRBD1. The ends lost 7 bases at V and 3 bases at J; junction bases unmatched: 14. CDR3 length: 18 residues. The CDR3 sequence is CASTRRGTGASSNEKLFF. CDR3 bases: TGTGCCAGCACCCGCCGGGGGACAGGGGCTTCTTCTAATGAAAAACTGTTTTTT.

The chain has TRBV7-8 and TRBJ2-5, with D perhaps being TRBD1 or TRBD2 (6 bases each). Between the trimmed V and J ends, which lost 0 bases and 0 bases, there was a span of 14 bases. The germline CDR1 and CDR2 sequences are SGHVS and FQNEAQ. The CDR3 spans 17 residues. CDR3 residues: CASSLAGASEYQETQYF. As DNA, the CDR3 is TGTGCCAGCAGCTTAGCGGGGGCTAGCGAGTACCAAGAGACCCAGTACTTC.

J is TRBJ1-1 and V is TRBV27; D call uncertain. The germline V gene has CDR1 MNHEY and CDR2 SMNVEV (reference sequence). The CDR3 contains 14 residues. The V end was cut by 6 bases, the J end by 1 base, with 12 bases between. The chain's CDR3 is CASSRAEGNTEAFF. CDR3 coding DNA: TGTGCCAGCAGCCGCGCCGAGGGGAACACTGAAGCTTTCTTT.

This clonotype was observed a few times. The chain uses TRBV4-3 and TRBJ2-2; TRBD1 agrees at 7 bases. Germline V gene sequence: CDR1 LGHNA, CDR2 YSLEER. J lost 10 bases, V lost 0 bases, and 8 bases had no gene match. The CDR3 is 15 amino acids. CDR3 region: CASSQDRADREELFF. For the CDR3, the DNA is TGCGCCAGCAGCCAAGATCGGGCAGACAGGGAGGAGCTGTTTTTT.

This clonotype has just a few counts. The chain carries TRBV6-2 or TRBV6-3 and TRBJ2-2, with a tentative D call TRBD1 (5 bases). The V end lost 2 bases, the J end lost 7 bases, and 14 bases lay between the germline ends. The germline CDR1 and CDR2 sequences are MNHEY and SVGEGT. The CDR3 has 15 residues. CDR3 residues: CASSYRAGSRGELFF. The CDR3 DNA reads TGTGCCAGCAGTTACCGCGCAGGGTCGCGCGGGGAGCTGTTTTTT.

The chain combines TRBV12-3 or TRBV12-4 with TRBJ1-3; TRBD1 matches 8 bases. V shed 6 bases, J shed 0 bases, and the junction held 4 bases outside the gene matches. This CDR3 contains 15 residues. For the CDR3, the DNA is TGTGCCAGCAGGCAGGGGGCCAACTCTGGAAACACCATATATTTT. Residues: CASRQGANSGNTIYF.

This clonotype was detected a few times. The DNA for the CDR3 is TGTGCCAGCAGCCCGGACGAGGACACTGAAGCTTTCTTT. As protein: CASSPDEDTEAFF. The chain uses TRBV5-6 and TRBJ1-1; no clear D gene. CDR1 is SGHDT and CDR2 is YYEEEE in the germline V gene. The germline V and J ends were trimmed by 4 bases and 3 bases, with 10 bases remaining between them. There are 13 residues in the CDR3.

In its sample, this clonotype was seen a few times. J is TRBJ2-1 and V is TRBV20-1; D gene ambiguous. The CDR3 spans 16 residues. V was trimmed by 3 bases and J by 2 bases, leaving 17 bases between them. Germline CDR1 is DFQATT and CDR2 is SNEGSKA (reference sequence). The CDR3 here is CSASDPGLATYNEQFF. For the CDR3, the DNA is TGCAGTGCTAGCGATCCCGGCCTTGCCACCTACAATGAGCAGTTCTTC.

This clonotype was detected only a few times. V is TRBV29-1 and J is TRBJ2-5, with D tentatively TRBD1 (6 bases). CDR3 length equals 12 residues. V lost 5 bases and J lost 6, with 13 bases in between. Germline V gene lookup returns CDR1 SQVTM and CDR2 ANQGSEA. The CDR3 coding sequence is TGCAGCGTTAGGACAGTTACGAAGACCCAGTACTTC. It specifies CSVRTVTKTQYF.

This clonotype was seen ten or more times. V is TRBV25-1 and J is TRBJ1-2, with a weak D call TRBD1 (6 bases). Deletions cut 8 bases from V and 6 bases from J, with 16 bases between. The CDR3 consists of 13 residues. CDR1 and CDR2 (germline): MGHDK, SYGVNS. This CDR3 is CASEGGTGNGYTF. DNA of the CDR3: TGTGCCAGCGAGGGGGGGACGGGGAATGGCTACACCTTC.

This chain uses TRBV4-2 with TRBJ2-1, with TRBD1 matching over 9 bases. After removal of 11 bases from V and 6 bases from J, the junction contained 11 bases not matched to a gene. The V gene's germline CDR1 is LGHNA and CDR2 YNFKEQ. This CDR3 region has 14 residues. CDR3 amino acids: CAGDRDRASNEQFF. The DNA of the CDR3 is TGTGCCGGCGATCGGGACAGGGCTTCCAATGAGCAGTTCTTC.

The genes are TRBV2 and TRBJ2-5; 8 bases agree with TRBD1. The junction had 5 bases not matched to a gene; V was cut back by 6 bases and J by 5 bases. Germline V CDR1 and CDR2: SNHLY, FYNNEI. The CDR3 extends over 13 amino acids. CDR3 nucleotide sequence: TGTGCCAGCAGGGACAGGGTAGGGGAGACCCAGTACTTC. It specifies CASRDRVGETQYF.

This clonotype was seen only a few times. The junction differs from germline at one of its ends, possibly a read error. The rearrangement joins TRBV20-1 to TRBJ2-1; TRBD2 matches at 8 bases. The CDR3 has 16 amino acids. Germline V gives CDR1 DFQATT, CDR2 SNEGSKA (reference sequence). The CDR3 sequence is CSASRPGTSSFNEQFF. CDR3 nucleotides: TGCAGTGCTAGTCGGCCCGGGACTAGTTCCTTCAATGAGCAGTTCTTC.

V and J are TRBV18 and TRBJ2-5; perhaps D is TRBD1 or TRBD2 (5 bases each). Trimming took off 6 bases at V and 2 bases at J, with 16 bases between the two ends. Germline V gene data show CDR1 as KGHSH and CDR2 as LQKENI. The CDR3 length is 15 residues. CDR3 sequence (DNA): TGTGCCAGCTCGGCCTTGGGACGGACTCAAGAGACCCAGTACTTC. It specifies CASSALGRTQETQYF.

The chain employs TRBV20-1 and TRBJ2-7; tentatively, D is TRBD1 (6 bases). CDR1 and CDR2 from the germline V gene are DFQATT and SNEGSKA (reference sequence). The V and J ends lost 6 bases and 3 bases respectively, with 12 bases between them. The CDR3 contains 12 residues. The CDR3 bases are TGCAGTGCCAGGGGAGCCAACTACGAGCAGTACTTC. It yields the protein CSARGANYEQYF.

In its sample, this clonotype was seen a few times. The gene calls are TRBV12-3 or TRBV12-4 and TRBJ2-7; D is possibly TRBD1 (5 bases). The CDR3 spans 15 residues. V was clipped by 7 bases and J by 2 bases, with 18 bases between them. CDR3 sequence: CASTLRSGWAYEQYF. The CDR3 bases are TGTGCCAGCACATTAAGGTCAGGGTGGGCCTACGAGCAGTACTTC.

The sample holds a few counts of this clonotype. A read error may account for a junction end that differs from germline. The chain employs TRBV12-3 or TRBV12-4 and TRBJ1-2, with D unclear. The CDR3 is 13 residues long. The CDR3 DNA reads TGTGCCAGCCGTTTCGGCAAGGTCTATGGCTACACCTTC. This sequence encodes CASRFGKVYGYTF.

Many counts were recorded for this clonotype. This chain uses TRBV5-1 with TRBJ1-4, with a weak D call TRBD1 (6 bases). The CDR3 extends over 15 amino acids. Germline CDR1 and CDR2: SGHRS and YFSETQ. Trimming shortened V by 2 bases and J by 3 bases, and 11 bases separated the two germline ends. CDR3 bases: TGCGCCAGCAGCTTTTTACAGGGAGCTAATGAAAAACTGTTTTTT. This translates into CASSFLQGANEKLFF.

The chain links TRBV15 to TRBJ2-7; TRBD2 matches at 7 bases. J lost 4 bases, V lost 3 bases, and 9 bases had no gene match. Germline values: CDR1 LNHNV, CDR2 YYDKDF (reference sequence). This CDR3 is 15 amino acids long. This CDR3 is CATSSGGGLVYEQYF. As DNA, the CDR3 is TGTGCCACCAGCAGTGGGGGAGGGTTGGTTTACGAGCAGTACTTC.

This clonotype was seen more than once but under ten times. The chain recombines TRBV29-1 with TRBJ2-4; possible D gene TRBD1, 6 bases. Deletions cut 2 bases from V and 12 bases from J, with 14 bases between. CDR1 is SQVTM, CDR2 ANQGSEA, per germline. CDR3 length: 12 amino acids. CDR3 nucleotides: TGCAGCGTTGAAATTCACAGGGAAAATCAGTACTTC. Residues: CSVEIHRENQYF.

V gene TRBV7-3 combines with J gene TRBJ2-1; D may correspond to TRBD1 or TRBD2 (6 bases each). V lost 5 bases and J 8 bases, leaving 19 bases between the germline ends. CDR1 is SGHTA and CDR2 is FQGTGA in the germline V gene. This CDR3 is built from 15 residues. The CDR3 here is CASSPDGGRVHEQFF. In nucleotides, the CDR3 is TGTGCCAGCAGCCCCGATGGGGGGCGTGTACATGAGCAGTTCTTC.

CDR3 in DNA: TGTGCCAGCAGTCCGGGACAGGGACGAGAGCAGTACGTC. This translates into CASSPGQGREQYV. The chain couples TRBV19 to TRBJ2-7; 9 nucleotides line up with TRBD1. The CDR3 covers 13 residues. CDR1 and CDR2 (germline): LNHDA, SQIVND (reference sequence). The J segment lost 7 bases and the V segment lost 9 bases, leaving 10 bases of the junction unmatched.

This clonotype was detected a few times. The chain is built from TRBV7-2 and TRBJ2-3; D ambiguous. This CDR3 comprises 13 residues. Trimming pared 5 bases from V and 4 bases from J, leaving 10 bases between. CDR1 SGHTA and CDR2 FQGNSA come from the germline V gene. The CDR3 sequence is CASSRQLADTQYF. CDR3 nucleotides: TGTGCCAGCAGCCGACAATTGGCAGATACGCAGTATTTT.